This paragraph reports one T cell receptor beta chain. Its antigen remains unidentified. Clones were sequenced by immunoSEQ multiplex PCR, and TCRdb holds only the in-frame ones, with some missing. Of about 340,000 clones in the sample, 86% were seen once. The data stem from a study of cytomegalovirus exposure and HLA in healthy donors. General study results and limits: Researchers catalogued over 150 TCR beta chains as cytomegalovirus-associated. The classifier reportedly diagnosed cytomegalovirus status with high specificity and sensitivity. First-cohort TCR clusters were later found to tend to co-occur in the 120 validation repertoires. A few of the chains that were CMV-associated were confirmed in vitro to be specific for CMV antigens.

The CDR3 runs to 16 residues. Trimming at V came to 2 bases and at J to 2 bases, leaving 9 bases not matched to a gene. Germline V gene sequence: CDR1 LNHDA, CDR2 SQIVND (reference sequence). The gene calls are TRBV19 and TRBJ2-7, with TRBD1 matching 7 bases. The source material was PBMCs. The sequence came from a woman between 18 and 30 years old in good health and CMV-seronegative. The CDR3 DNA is TGTGCCAGTAGTATAAATTCTCGGGACAGAACCTACGAGCAGTACTTC. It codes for CASSINSRDRTYEQYF.